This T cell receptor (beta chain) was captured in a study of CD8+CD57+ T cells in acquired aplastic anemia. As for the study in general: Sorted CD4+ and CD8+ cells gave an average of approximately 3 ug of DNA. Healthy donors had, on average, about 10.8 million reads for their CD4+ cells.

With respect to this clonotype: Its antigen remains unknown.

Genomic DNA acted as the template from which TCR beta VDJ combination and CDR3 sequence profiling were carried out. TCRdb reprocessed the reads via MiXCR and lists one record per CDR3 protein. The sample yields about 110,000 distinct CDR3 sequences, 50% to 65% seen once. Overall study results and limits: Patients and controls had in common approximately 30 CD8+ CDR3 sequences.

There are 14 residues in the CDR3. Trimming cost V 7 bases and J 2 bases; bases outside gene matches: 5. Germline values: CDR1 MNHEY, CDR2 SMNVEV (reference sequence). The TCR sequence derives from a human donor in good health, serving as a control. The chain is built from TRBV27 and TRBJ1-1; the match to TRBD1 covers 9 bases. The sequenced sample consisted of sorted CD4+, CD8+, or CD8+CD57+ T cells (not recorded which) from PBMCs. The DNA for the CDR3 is TGTGCCAGCACCCCTACAGGGGGCAACACTGAAGCTTTCTTT. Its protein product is CASTPTGGNTEAFF.